This TCR beta chain was obtained from a study of cytomegalovirus exposure and HLA in healthy donors. Study-wide points: Testing in vitro showed a few CMV-associated chains specific for CMV antigens. DRB1 had the most TCR associations and HLA-C the fewest, a later analysis found, with rates varying by HLA locus.

About this clone: Its matching antigen is unknown.

Primers for the PCR totalled 60 Vbeta and 13 Jbeta. Sequencing was performed with immunoSEQ multiplex PCR; in TCRdb, only in-frame clones are kept and a portion is missing. The table lists about 95,000 clones, 60% to 85% of them singletons. Germline V lookup: CDR1 SGHRS, CDR2 YFSETQ. Between the trimmed V and J ends, which lost 4 bases and 10 bases, there was a span of 17 bases. The CDR3 covers 14 residues. Material: PBMCs. This sequence originates from a woman aged 40 to 50 in good health and CMV-seronegative. The chain is built from TRBV5-1 and TRBJ1-4; TRBD1 might be the D (6 bases). The CDR3 DNA is TGCGCCAGCAGCCAAGGAGTTCGAGGGGGAAAACTGTTTTTT. It translates to CASSQGVRGGKLFF. The complete variable domain, with remaining parts taken from reference TRBV5-1 and TRBJ1-4, reads KAGVTQTPRYLIKTRGQQVTLSCSPISGHRSVSWYQQTPGQGLQFLFEYFSETQRNKGNFPGRFSGRQFSNSRSEMNVSTLELGDSALYLCASSQGVRGGKLFFGSGTQLSVL.